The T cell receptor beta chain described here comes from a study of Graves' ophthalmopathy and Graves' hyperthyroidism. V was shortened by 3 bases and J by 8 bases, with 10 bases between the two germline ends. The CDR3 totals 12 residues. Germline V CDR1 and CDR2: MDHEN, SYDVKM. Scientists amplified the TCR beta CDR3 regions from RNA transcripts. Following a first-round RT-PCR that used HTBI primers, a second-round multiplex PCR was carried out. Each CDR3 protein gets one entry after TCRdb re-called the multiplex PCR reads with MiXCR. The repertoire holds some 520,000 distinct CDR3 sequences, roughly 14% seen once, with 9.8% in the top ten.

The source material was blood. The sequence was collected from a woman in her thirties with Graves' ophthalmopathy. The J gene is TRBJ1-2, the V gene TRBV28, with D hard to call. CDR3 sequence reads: CASSFSVVGYTF. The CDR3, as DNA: TGTGCCAGCAGTTTCTCAGTGGTCGGCTACACCTTC.